These 10 T cell receptor beta chains originate from one sample sequenced in a study of T cell clonotyping in hematopoietic cell transplantation. The table came from immunoSEQ multiplex PCR; TCRdb's copy has only in-frame clones and leaves some out. The sample has fewer than 100,000 clones; almost 97% are singletons. Time point reported: recipient sample about 28 days before transplant, after cytoreduction. This specimen consisted of peripheral blood mononuclear cells, obtained before stem cell transplant. The receptors here all came from a woman aged 45-60 years with acute myeloid leukemia. Some clones in this sample may be carry-over from other donors' samples.

The rearrangement links TRBV7-8 to TRBJ1-1; possible D gene TRBD1, 5 bases. Germline V gene lookup returns CDR1 SGHVS and CDR2 FQNEAQ. The CDR3 length is 15 residues. Trimming left V 5 bases short and J 4 bases short, with 17 bases between. CDR3 nucleotide sequence: TGTGCCAGCAGCCCAACCGGGACCGGGGCCACTGAAGCTTTCTTT. Protein sequence: CASSPTGTGATEAFF.

The chain carries TRBV6-1 and TRBJ1-6; the match to TRBD1 covers 7 bases. CDR1 MNHNS and CDR2 SASEGT come from the germline V gene. This CDR3 has 13 amino acids. With 9 bases clipped from V and 8 bases from J, the junction kept 7 bases outside the gene matches. CDR3 bases: TGTGCCAGACCGGGACAGAAAGATTCACCCCTCCACTTT. Translated: CARPGQKDSPLHF.

The chain recombines TRBV5-1 with TRBJ1-3; possible D gene TRBD1, 5 bases. The CDR3 is 14 residues long. Germline V lookup: CDR1 SGHRS, CDR2 YFSETQ. Trimming removed 0 bases at V and 5 bases at J, with 9 bases between. The CDR3 reads CASSLADNRNTIYF. The CDR3 DNA is TGCGCCAGCAGCTTGGCGGACAACAGAAACACCATATATTTT.

The chain employs TRBV28 and TRBJ1-4; possibly TRBD1 for D (5 bases). From germline, CDR1 is MDHEN and CDR2 SYDVKM. Trimming removed 5 bases at V and 8 bases at J, with 24 bases between. There are 17 residues in the CDR3. In DNA form, the CDR3 reads TGTGCCAGCAGTGGCACCGGGACTCTAATTGCCTGGGAAAAACTGTTTTTT. Translating it yields CASSGTGTLIAWEKLFF.

V is TRBV10-1 and J is TRBJ1-1; tentative D call: TRBD1 (5 bases). Trimming stripped 8 bases from V and 6 bases from J, with 16 bases between. In germline, CDR1 is WNHNN, CDR2 SYGVQD (reference sequence). The CDR3 has 13 residues. As DNA, the CDR3 is TGCGCCAGCTCTGGGGGGAGTAGGGCTGAAGCTTTCTTT. Translation: CASSGGSRAEAFF.

The chain employs TRBV28 and TRBJ2-7, with 11 bases that match TRBD2. V was clipped by 1 base and J by 0 bases; unmatched bases: 8. Germline-derived CDR1 and CDR2 are MDHEN and SYDVKM. The CDR3 totals 18 residues. The CDR3 region is CASSLLASGRLSSYEQYF. CDR3 sequence (DNA): TGTGCCAGCAGTTTATTGGCTAGCGGGAGGCTGAGCTCCTACGAGCAGTACTTC.

The chain uses TRBV2 and TRBJ1-5; the D gene is possibly TRBD1 (5 bases). Trimming left V 6 bases short and J 1 base short, with 7 bases between. The CDR3 loop spans 13 amino acids. CDR1 SNHLY and CDR2 FYNNEI come from the germline V gene. The CDR3 DNA is TGTGCCAGCAGGCGGGACAGCAATCAGCCCCAGCATTTT. This translates into CASRRDSNQPQHF.

Here the CDR3 DNA reads TGTGCCAGCAGCTTGGAGGCGGGGGGGTCAGATACGCAGTATTTT. This gives the protein CASSLEAGGSDTQYF. The chain uses TRBV5-4 and TRBJ2-3, with 9 positions matching TRBD2. The CDR3 runs to 15 residues. Losses at the gene ends were 0 bases for V and 4 bases for J; bases not matched to a gene: 3. Per germline, CDR1 SGHNT and CDR2 YYREEE (reference sequence).

CDR3 residues: CSPVGGHEQYF. CDR3 nucleotides: TGCAGCCCCGTGGGGGGCCACGAGCAGTACTTC. This chain uses TRBV20-1 with TRBJ2-7; tentatively, D is TRBD1 or TRBD2 (6 bases each). In germline, CDR1 is DFQATT, CDR2 SNEGSKA (reference sequence). This CDR3 comprises 11 residues.

The chain carries TRBV4-2 and TRBJ2-7; a weak D match, TRBD2 (5 bases). Germline-derived CDR1 and CDR2 are LGHNA and YNFKEQ. V lost 0 bases, J lost 0 bases, and 12 bases lay in between. This CDR3 region has 16 residues. CDR3 in amino acids: CASSQDPATSSYEQYF. CDR3 DNA sequence: TGTGCCAGCAGCCAAGATCCGGCTACTAGCTCCTACGAGCAGTACTTC.